This T cell receptor beta chain was recorded in a study of spatial heterogeneity in lung cancer (dated by TCRdb to between 2017 and 2020). For context, the study as a whole: Beta-chain transcripts were consistently detected in greater numbers than alpha-chain transcripts, which likely reflected higher beta-chain transcript abundance. In the raw uncorrected reads, each unique combination of TCR and UMI appeared more than ten times on average. In non-small cell lung cancer, the study made a quantitative comparison of TCR alpha and beta repertoires among multiple tumor regions, matched nontumor lung and blood. The study linked features of the TCR repertoire to counts of nonsynonymous mutations, which were determined by whole-exome sequencing of tumor tissue. Both alpha and beta chains were TCR-sequenced in samples taken at surgery, namely 220 tumor regions, roughly 64 matched nontumor lung samples and 50 to 60 PBMC samples. The paper's findings and limits, for the study overall: Ubiquitous expanded tumor TCRs were found in blood more often at tumor resection than at routine follow-up. Additional single-cell paired TCR alpha and beta sequencing was considered necessary to confirm, at a functional level, the hypothesis that regional TCRs recognize regional mutations.

What this sample's time point label stands for: sample taken at primary tumor resection. Whole RNA extracted from tumor and nontumor lung tissue, or from cryopreserved PBMC samples, was used for TCR sequencing without cell sorting. Samples were obtained from over 70 patients with early-stage, untreated non-small cell lung cancer from the lung TRACERx cohort. A patient was chosen for TCR sequencing only when enough RNA was available from at least two tumor regions. This clonotype is medium-sized (0.01 to 0.1%) in its sample. Its antigen target is currently unknown. No base-level quality is on record; no much larger clone is a single base apart. Counted from cysteine to phenylalanine, this CDR3 has 16 amino acids. Only the CDR3 DNA is retained, 48 bases long and in frame from the first base. V is shortened by 4 bases, J by 0 bases, and the region joining them spans 16 bases. The germline V gene gives CDR1 as MNHNS and CDR2 as SASEGT.

Libraries were built with 5' RACE. TCRdb records NextSeq 500 as the sequencer. The TCR library protocol attached a unique molecular identifier to each TCR cDNA molecule to allow correction of PCR and sequencing errors. The original pipeline was this. Decombinator tools were used for TCR identification, UMI-based error correction and CDR3 extraction. TCRs above a frequency of 2 per 1,000, corresponding to the top 1% of the tumor frequency distribution, were defined as expanded. Renyi diversity was calculated using the R vegan package after each repertoire was subsampled 100 times to 5,000 TCRs. To build CDR3 similarity networks, amino acid triplet string-kernel similarity was used, and CDR3s were connected when their pairwise similarity was above 0.82. TCRdb trimmed the raw reads at Q25, called clones with MiXCR and kept productive beta chains. CDR3 protein sequences are deduplicated, and each keeps its most common genes and DNA. The V and J calls here are based on TCRdb, not the publication. The sample has 4,500 to 6,000 distinct CDR3 sequences on record, approximately 16% of them singletons. Together, the top ten hold approximately 6% of the sample.

The receptor's source is a male donor with early-stage non-small cell lung cancer. The rearrangement joined TRBV6-1 to TRBJ2-7, with no confidently assigned D gene. The source material was PBMCs, sampled at surgery. The CDR3 protein sequence reads: CASSVEVGTSSYEQYF. At the DNA level, the sequence is TGTGCCAGCAGTGTCGAGGTTGGCACGAGCTCCTACGAGCAGTACTTC.